This T cell receptor beta chain was obtained from a study of T cell repertoires in cytomegalovirus infection (dated by TCRdb to about 2019). With regard to the full study: Donor HLA type was relevant to the analysis, because carriage of CMV infection together with the matching HLA type was indicated by public TCR beta signatures.

The paper as a whole reports these results and caveats: The ex vivo response was dominated by HLA-C-restricted CMV-specific TCR beta clonotypes, which also provided the single most frequent clonotype in two of eight donors. In both this cohort and an independent cohort of several hundred donors, the cumulative frequency of public TCR beta family members distinguished carriers of CMV infection plus the relevant HLA type.

The data were produced on an Illumina HiSeq 1500. The public reads were reprocessed in TCRdb via fastp at Q25 and MiXCR, keeping in-frame beta chains. Each record represents a unique CDR3 protein, reported with the most common genes and DNA among its rows. This sample is represented by a few hundred thousand distinct CDR3 sequences; 9.5% of them were singletons. In total, the top ten clones hold over 3.5% of the sample. From V the trimming removes 2 bases and from J it removes 1 base, while the gene matches leave 1 base of the junction unaccounted for. Reading the germline V gene gives CDR1 MNHEY and CDR2 SVGEGT. The CDR3 covers 14 residues, taking in both the cysteine and the phenylalanine. Left in the record is the CDR3 DNA by itself, 42 bases read in frame from the first base. This clonotype was recorded many times. There is no known antigen for this receptor. Base qualities are not provided; no much larger clone lies one nucleotide away.

The receptor was isolated from a human donor in good health (CMV status not recorded). Some clones in this sample may be carry-over from other donors' samples. Specimen: PBMCs. The chain is made from TRBV6-2 or TRBV6-3 and TRBJ1-1, and 7 junctional nucleotides match TRBD1. The CDR3 has the sequence CASSYRGRNTEAFF. At the DNA level, the sequence is TGTGCCAGCAGTTACAGGGGGCGGAACACTGAAGCTTTCTTT.